These 21 T cell receptor beta chains share one sample of origin, sequenced in a study of cytomegalovirus exposure and HLA in healthy donors. PCR employed 60 Vbeta and 13 Jbeta primers. Profiling relied on immunoSEQ multiplex PCR, and the TCRdb table lists in-frame clones only, not all of them. The sample gives tens of thousands of clones, roughly 81% of which show up once; roughly 5.9% is in the top ten. The specimen sequenced was PBMCs. The receptors were gathered from a woman aged 18 to 35 in good health and CMV-seropositive.

The chain uses TRBV5-1 and TRBJ1-2; TRBD1 matches at 8 bases. The germline gives CDR1 SGHRS, CDR2 YFSETQ. CDR3 length: 16 residues. V was pared by 2 bases and J by 4 bases, with 10 bases of the junction left unmatched. The CDR3 reads CASSFSRTGTSYGYTF. The CDR3 region has the DNA TGCGCCAGCAGCTTCTCAAGGACAGGGACCTCCTATGGCTACACCTTC. Drawing the rest from reference TRBV5-1 and TRBJ1-2, the complete variable domain is KAGVTQTPRYLIKTRGQQVTLSCSPISGHRSVSWYQQTPGQGLQFLFEYFSETQRNKGNFPGRFSGRQFSNSRSEMNVSTLELGDSALYLCASSFSRTGTSYGYTFGSGTRLTVV.

The V call is TRBV19, the J call TRBJ2-7; 7 positions match TRBD1. Germline loops: CDR1 LNHDA, CDR2 SQIVND (reference sequence). CDR3 length: 13 amino acids. The V and J ends lost 5 bases and 4 bases, in that order; junction bases with no gene match: 5. In DNA, the CDR3 is TGTGCCAGTAGTCAAGCCAGGGGGTACGAGCAGTACTTC. It translates to CASSQARGYEQYF.

The J gene is TRBJ2-5, the V gene TRBV4-2, with 15 bases lining up with TRBD2. V dropped 1 base and J dropped 5; count of bases not matched to a gene: 5. Germline-derived CDR1 and CDR2 are LGHNA and YNFKEQ. The CDR3 consists of 17 residues. In DNA, the CDR3 is TGTGCCAGCAGCCAAGGGGGGACTAGCGGGGGGATCGAGACCCAGTACTTC. Protein sequence: CASSQGGTSGGIETQYF.

The J gene is TRBJ1-2, the V gene TRBV19, with 7 bases aligning to TRBD1. Germline V gene lookup returns CDR1 LNHDA and CDR2 SQIVND (reference sequence). The CDR3 is made up of 13 amino acids. The ends lost 8 bases at V and 4 bases at J; junction bases unmatched: 7. The chain's CDR3 is CASGVQGTYGYTF. CDR3 nucleotide sequence: TGTGCCAGTGGGGTACAGGGGACCTATGGCTACACCTTC.

The gene calls are TRBV9 and TRBJ2-7; 11 bases align to TRBD2. CDR1 and CDR2 from the germline V gene are SGDLS and YYNGEE. The CDR3 covers 15 residues. After removal of 4 bases from V and 2 bases from J, the junction contained 5 bases not matched to a gene. CDR3 loop: CASSHSGRAPYEQYF. In DNA form, the CDR3 reads TGTGCCAGCAGCCATAGCGGGAGGGCCCCCTACGAGCAGTACTTC.

The chain joins TRBV4-1 to TRBJ2-4, with TRBD2 as a possible D gene (5 bases). Germline loops: CDR1 MGHRA, CDR2 YSYEKL. The CDR3 runs to 18 residues. V lost 0 bases and J lost 0, with 15 bases in between. CDR3 DNA: TGCGCCAGCAGCCAAGAGCGAGGGTCCGGGGTAGCCAAAAACATTCAGTACTTC. Translating it yields CASSQERGSGVAKNIQYF.

V gene TRBV5-1 combines with J gene TRBJ1-1; 7 bases are a match to TRBD1. Germline V gene lookup returns CDR1 SGHRS and CDR2 YFSETQ. This CDR3 is 14 amino acids long. V shed 4 bases, J shed 6 bases, and the junction held 9 bases outside the gene matches. This chain's CDR3 is CASSITGDKSEAFF. The CDR3 nucleotides are TGCGCCAGCAGCATAACAGGGGATAAATCTGAAGCTTTCTTT.

J is TRBJ1-3 and V is TRBV2; D ambiguous. Per the germline V gene, CDR1 is SNHLY and CDR2 is FYNNEI. The CDR3 length is 14 residues. Between the trimmed V and J ends, which lost 3 bases and 4 bases, there was a span of 10 bases. This CDR3 reads CASSDTAFGNTIYF. The CDR3 nucleotides are TGTGCCAGCAGTGATACAGCCTTCGGAAACACCATATATTTT.

The rearrangement joins TRBV18 to TRBJ1-1; TRBD1 matches 9 bases. The CDR3 is 13 residues long. Looked up from germline, CDR1 is KGHSH and CDR2 is LQKENI. V lost 3 bases and J lost 11; bases outside the gene matches: 7. CDR3 in amino acids: CASSPGDRVSAFF. Here the CDR3 DNA reads TGTGCCAGCTCACCGGGGGACAGGGTGTCGGCTTTCTTT.

The chain uses TRBV5-1 and TRBJ2-1; 9 nucleotides line up with TRBD1. Trimming at V came to 0 bases and at J to 6 bases, leaving 1 base not matched to a gene. CDR3 length equals 14 residues. Germline CDR1 SGHRS, CDR2 YFSETQ. This CDR3 reads CASSLGQGVNEQFF. CDR3 nucleotide sequence: TGCGCCAGCAGCTTGGGACAGGGGGTCAATGAGCAGTTCTTC.

This clone has a single count. This chain joins TRBV19 and TRBJ1-6; TRBD1 is a possible D gene (5 bases). The ends were cut back, 3 bases at V and 0 bases at J, with 9 bases in the middle. This CDR3 comprises 16 residues. Germline values: CDR1 LNHDA, CDR2 SQIVND (reference sequence). The CDR3 loop is CASSIGHTSYNSPLHF. DNA for the CDR3: TGTGCCAGTAGTATCGGACATACCTCCTATAATTCACCCCTCCACTTT.

V gene TRBV6-5 combines with J gene TRBJ1-4; TRBD1 aligns across 10 bases. The CDR3 loop spans 15 amino acids. Trimming at V came to 1 base and at J to 11 bases, leaving 7 bases not matched to a gene. CDR1 and CDR2 from the germline V gene are MNHEY and SVGAGI. The CDR3 loop reads CASSYFRDRGGKLFF. The CDR3 DNA is TGTGCCAGCAGTTACTTCCGGGACAGGGGCGGGAAACTGTTTTTT.

This clone was seen just once. The rearrangement joins TRBV4-2 to TRBJ1-2, with D perhaps TRBD1 (5 bases). The CDR3 consists of 15 residues. V dropped 4 bases and J dropped 6 bases, with 18 bases sitting between them. CDR1 is LGHNA and CDR2 is YNFKEQ in the germline V gene. The CDR3 region is CASSPREAPQNGYTF. The CDR3 nucleotides read TGTGCCAGCAGCCCCAGGGAGGCGCCCCAGAATGGCTACACCTTC.

This clone was counted between two and nine times. This chain uses TRBV9 with TRBJ1-5; D is undetermined. CDR1 is SGDLS, CDR2 YYNGEE, per germline. V dropped 0 bases and J dropped 3 bases, with 7 bases sitting between them. This CDR3 has 14 amino acids. The CDR3 protein is CASSVGAVNQPQHF. CDR3 sequence (DNA): TGTGCCAGCAGCGTAGGGGCAGTCAATCAGCCCCAGCATTTT.

The V and J genes are TRBV10-3 and TRBJ2-5; perhaps TRBD2 as D (5 bases). Trimming took 4 bases from V and 0 from J, leaving 9 bases between them. Per germline, CDR1 ENHRY and CDR2 SYGVKD. The length of the CDR3 is 14 residues. Here the CDR3 reads CAISGRADQETQYF. The DNA for the CDR3 is TGTGCCATCAGTGGTCGAGCGGACCAAGAGACCCAGTACTTC.

The chain carries TRBV6-4 and TRBJ2-1; possible D gene TRBD2, 6 bases. V dropped 2 bases and J dropped 2 bases, with 7 bases sitting between them. The CDR3 runs to 14 residues. The germline V gene has CDR1 MRHNA and CDR2 SNTAGT. CDR3 sequence: CASSDGGTYNEQFF. The CDR3 coding sequence is TGTGCCAGCAGTGACGGCGGGACCTACAATGAGCAGTTCTTC.

The chain joins TRBV4-2 to TRBJ2-5, with D maybe TRBD1 (5 bases). Germline V lookup: CDR1 LGHNA, CDR2 YNFKEQ. CDR3 length: 17 amino acids. V gave up 0 bases and J gave up 2 bases, with 16 bases separating them. The CDR3 protein is CASSQEILGHVQETQYF. CDR3 sequence (DNA): TGTGCCAGCAGCCAAGAGATTCTTGGACACGTACAAGAGACCCAGTACTTC.

The rearrangement links TRBV6-5 to TRBJ2-1, with a tentative D call TRBD2 (5 bases). CDR3 length: 14 residues. The germline CDR1 and CDR2 sequences are MNHEY and SVGAGI. V shed 8 bases and J shed 6 bases, with 17 bases lying between them. For the CDR3, the DNA is TGTGCCAGCGGGAACCCCACGGGGTTCAATGAGCAGTTCTTC. Protein sequence: CASGNPTGFNEQFF.

The sample holds one count of this clone. J is TRBJ2-1 and V is TRBV5-1; tentative D call: TRBD2 (5 bases). This CDR3 spans 15 amino acids. Germline CDR1 and CDR2: SGHRS and YFSETQ. V lost 4 bases, J lost 0 bases, and 11 bases lay in between. The CDR3, as DNA: TGCGCCAGCAGCCGCCAGCGGAGCTCCTACAATGAGCAGTTCTTC. Its protein product is CASSRQRSSYNEQFF. Variable domain in full (rest from reference TRBV5-1 and TRBJ2-1): KAGVTQTPRYLIKTRGQQVTLSCSPISGHRSVSWYQQTPGQGLQFLFEYFSETQRNKGNFPGRFSGRQFSNSRSEMNVSTLELGDSALYLCASSRQRSSYNEQFFGPGTRLTVL.

The chain carries TRBV7-9 and TRBJ2-2; 7 bases align to TRBD2. Trimming removed 5 bases from V and 7 bases from J; junction bases left unmatched: 7. Looked up from germline, CDR1 is SEHNR and CDR2 is FQNEAQ (reference sequence). CDR3 length: 14 residues. The CDR3 DNA reads as TGTGCCAGCAGCCTGGGGAGGGCCGTCGGGGAGCTGTTTTTT. This encodes CASSLGRAVGELFF.

V usage is TRBV2 and J usage is TRBJ2-7; TRBD1 might be the D (7 bases). Germline V lookup: CDR1 SNHLY, CDR2 FYNNEI. The CDR3 is 14 amino acids. Trimming removed 6 bases from V and 2 bases from J, with 14 bases in between. The CDR3 loop is CASRRGQTTYEQYF. CDR3 coding DNA: TGTGCCAGCAGGCGGGGACAGACAACCTACGAGCAGTACTTC.